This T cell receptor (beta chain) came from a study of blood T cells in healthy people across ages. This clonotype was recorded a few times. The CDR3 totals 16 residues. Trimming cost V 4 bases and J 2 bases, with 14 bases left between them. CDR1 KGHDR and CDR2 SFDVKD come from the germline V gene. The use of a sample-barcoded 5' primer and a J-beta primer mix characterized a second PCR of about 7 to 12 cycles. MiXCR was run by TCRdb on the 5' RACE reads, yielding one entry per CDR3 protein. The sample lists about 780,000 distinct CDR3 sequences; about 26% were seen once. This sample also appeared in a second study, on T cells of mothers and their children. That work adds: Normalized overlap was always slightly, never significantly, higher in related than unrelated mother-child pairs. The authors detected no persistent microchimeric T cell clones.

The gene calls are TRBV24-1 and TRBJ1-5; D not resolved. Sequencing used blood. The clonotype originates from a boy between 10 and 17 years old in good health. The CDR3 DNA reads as TGTGCCACCAGTGACACCGCAGACTCGGGCAATCAGCCCCAGCATTTT. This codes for CATSDTADSGNQPQHF.